This T cell receptor beta chain was recovered during a study of T-cell memory formation after mild COVID-19. The ends were cut back, 3 bases at V and 8 bases at J, with 13 bases in the middle. The CDR3 has 14 amino acids. In germline, CDR1 is KGHDR, CDR2 SFDVKD. With constant-segment primers, 5'RACE yielded cDNA libraries of TCR alpha and TCR beta that carried sample barcodes and UMIs. TCRdb re-analysed the 5' RACE reads in MiXCR, keeping a single row per CDR3 protein. The sample holds about 210,000 distinct CDR3 sequences, 27% seen once. Study outcomes and limitations: Pre-infection memory carried some responding clones, suggesting that cross-reactive memory joined. While clones contracting from day 15 to 85 were balanced between CD4 and CD8, later expanders leaned CD4+.

Regarding this clonotype: Its antigen is not identified.

This clonotype originated in an adult woman who had mild COVID-19 (a few samples of this study predate the infection). Cell type and time point are not known. This chain joins TRBV24-1 and TRBJ2-1, with D possibly being TRBD2 (5 bases). Sequences were obtained from PBMCs or a T cell subset sorted from them (not recorded which). Written as DNA, the CDR3 is TGTGCCACCAGTGATCGAGTTGACTATTATGAGCAGTTCTTC. Protein product: CATSDRVDYYEQFF.